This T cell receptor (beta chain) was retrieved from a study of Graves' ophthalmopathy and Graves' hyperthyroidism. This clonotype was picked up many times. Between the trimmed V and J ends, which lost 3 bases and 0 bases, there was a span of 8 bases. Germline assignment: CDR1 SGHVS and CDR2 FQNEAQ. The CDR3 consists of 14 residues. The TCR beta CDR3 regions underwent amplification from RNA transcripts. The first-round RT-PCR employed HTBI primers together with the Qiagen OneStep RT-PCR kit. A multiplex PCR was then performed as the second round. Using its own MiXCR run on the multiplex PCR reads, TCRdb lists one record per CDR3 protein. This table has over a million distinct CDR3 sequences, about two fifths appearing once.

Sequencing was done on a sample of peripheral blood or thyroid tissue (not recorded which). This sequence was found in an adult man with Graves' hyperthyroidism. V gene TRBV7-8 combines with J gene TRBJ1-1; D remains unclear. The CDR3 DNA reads TGTGCCAGCAGCTTGTTCAGCATGAACACTGAAGCTTTCTTT. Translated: CASSLFSMNTEAFF.